The clone carrying this T cell receptor beta chain turned up a few times. What it recognizes is unknown. The sample is drawn from a study of CD8+CD57+ T cells in acquired aplastic anemia. Study at large: Mean DNA quantity obtained from sorted CD4+ and CD8+ cells was around 2.9 ug. Healthy donors gave around 9.9 million reads on average for CD4+ cells.

Genomic DNA, the template, was used for profiling of the TCR beta VDJ and CDR3. TCRdb analysed the reads with MiXCR anew, one entry per CDR3 protein. The table records over 100,000 distinct CDR3 sequences, less than 45% of them present only once. Overall study findings and caveats: A significant difference in CD8+ Simpson's diversity between patients and controls was not found. Patients and controls turned out to have roughly 29 CD8+ CDR3 sequences in common.

The sample was sorted CD4+, CD8+, or CD8+CD57+ T cells (not recorded which) from PBMCs. The source is a human donor in good health, serving as a control.

The CDR3 nucleotides read TGCGCCAGCAGCCCCGGTTTTACGGGGGTTGGCTATGGCTACACCTTC. It is translated as CASSPGFTGVGYGYTF. V gene TRBV5-1 combines with J gene TRBJ1-2; D may be TRBD1 (5 bases). The V gene lost 4 bases and the J gene lost 4 bases, with 20 bases spanning the gap. Germline lookup yields CDR1 SGHRS and CDR2 YFSETQ. The CDR3 spans 16 residues.